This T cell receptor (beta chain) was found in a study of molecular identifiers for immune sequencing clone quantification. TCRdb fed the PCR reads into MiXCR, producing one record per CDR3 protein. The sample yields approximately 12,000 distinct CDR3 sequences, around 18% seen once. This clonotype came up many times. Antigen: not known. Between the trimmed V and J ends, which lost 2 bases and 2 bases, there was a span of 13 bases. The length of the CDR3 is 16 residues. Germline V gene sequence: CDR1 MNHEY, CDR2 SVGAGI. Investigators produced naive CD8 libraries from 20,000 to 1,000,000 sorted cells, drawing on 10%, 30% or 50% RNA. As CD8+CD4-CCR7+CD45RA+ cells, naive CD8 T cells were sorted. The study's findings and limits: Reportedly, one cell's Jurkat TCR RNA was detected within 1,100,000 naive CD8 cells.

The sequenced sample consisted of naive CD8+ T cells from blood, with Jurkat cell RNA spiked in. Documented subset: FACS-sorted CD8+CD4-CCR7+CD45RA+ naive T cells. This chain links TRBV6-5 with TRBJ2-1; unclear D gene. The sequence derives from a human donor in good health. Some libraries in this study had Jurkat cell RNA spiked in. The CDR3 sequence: CASSYAGPRTYNEQFF. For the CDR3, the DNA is TGTGCCAGCAGTTACGCCGGTCCGCGGACCTACAATGAGCAGTTCTTC.